A single sample is the source of the 20 T cell receptor beta chains below, sequenced in a study of blood T cell repertoires in COVID-19. Using immunoSEQ multiplex PCR, the repertoire was profiled, and TCRdb retains in-frame clones only, with some absent. The data contain roughly 150,000 clones, 88% of them singletons. The sequencing input was peripheral blood. These receptors came from a woman between 70 and 85 years old with acute or convalescent COVID-19.

This chain links TRBV7-2 with TRBJ1-4, with unresolved D. The CDR3 runs 15 residues. V was pared by 2 bases and J by 7 bases, with 14 bases between. Germline V gene data show CDR1 as SGHTA and CDR2 as FQGNSA. CDR3 DNA: TGTGCCAGCAGCTTATCCAGCTTCCGCGGTGAAAAACTGTTTTTT. This encodes CASSLSSFRGEKLFF.

This rearrangement joins TRBV11-2 to TRBJ2-1; TRBD2 aligns across 11 bases. The V gene's germline CDR1 is SGHAT and CDR2 FQNNGV. V shed 4 bases and J 8 bases; nucleotides not matched to a gene: 10. There are 16 residues in the CDR3. The CDR3 DNA reads as TGTGCCAGCAGCTCAAGCCGACTAGCGGGGTCCCATGAGCAGTTCTTC. This gives the protein CASSSSRLAGSHEQFF. Supplemented by reference TRBV11-2 and TRBJ2-1, the full variable domain reads EAGVAQSPRYKIIEKRQSVAFWCNPISGHATLYWYQQILGQGPKLLIQFQNNGVVDDSQLPKDRFSAERLKGVDSTLKIQPAKLEDSAVYLCASSSSRLAGSHEQFFGPGTRLTVL.

This chain joins TRBV30 and TRBJ1-1; 12 bases fit TRBD1. Germline V gene data show CDR1 as GTSNPN and CDR2 as SVGIG (reference sequence). J gave up 5 bases and V 2 bases, and 3 bases lay outside the gene matches. The CDR3 runs to 14 residues. The CDR3 region is CAWSRDRGRTEAFF. In DNA, the CDR3 is TGTGCCTGGAGTCGGGACAGGGGGCGTACTGAAGCTTTCTTT.

The CDR3 protein is CATAPGRPEKLFF. The CDR3 DNA reads as TGTGCCACCGCCCCCGGGAGACCTGAAAAACTGTTTTTT. This rearrangement joins TRBV10-3 to TRBJ1-4; no definite D call. The CDR3 sequence is 13 residues long. V lost 10 bases and J 7 bases, leaving 16 bases between the germline ends. CDR1 is ENHRY and CDR2 is SYGVKD in the germline V gene.

V is TRBV4-3 and J is TRBJ2-5; TRBD1 matches 12 bases. V was pared by 0 bases and J by 5 bases, with 10 bases of the junction left unmatched. This CDR3 is built from 18 residues. From germline, CDR1 is LGHNA and CDR2 YSLEER. In DNA, the CDR3 is TGCGCCAGCAGCCAAGATGGGCCGGGACAGGGGGCCAGGGAGACCCAGTACTTC. Translating it yields CASSQDGPGQGARETQYF.

The chain uses TRBV7-9 and TRBJ1-1; TRBD1 matches 7 bases. The CDR3 covers 17 residues. In germline, CDR1 is SEHNR, CDR2 FQNEAQ (reference sequence). The trim removed 1 base at V and 1 base at J, leaving 9 bases unmatched. CDR3 residues: CASSLVGRGRTNTEAFF. The CDR3 bases are TGTGCCAGCAGCTTAGTTGGCAGGGGGAGAACGAACACTGAAGCTTTCTTT.

The table lists this clone with a count of one. The V gene is TRBV7-2, the J gene TRBJ1-1; 8 nucleotides match TRBD1. The CDR3 extends over 14 amino acids. Unmatched junction bases numbered 14, after V lost 8 bases and J lost 9 bases. Germline CDR1 reads SGHTA; CDR2 reads FQGNSA. The chain's CDR3 is CASLMTGDPLKAFF. CDR3 bases: TGTGCCAGCCTAATGACAGGGGACCCTTTAAAAGCTTTCTTT.

The rearrangement uses TRBV2 and TRBJ2-1; unclear D gene. There are 15 residues in the CDR3. Germline V gene lookup returns CDR1 SNHLY and CDR2 FYNNEI. Trimming took off 8 bases at V and 7 bases at J, with 21 bases between the two ends. DNA for the CDR3: TGTGCCAGCCAAATTCGAGGCTCAATGAGAAATGAGCAGTTCTTC. Protein sequence: CASQIRGSMRNEQFF.

The V call is TRBV15, the J call TRBJ1-5; 8 nucleotides match TRBD1. Trimming removed 5 bases from V and 5 bases from J; junction bases left unmatched: 11. The length of the CDR3 is 16 residues. From germline, CDR1 is LNHNV and CDR2 YYDKDF (reference sequence). CDR3: CATSAGPNRGYQPQHF. CDR3 sequence (DNA): TGTGCCACCAGCGCCGGGCCGAACAGGGGGTATCAGCCCCAGCATTTT.

The chain links TRBV5-1 to TRBJ1-1, with D maybe TRBD1 (6 bases). Per germline, CDR1 SGHRS and CDR2 YFSETQ. Trimming stripped 4 bases from V and 3 bases from J, with 10 bases between. The CDR3 runs 13 residues. The CDR3 protein is CASSTRTDTEAFF. The CDR3 DNA sequence: TGCGCCAGCAGCACCCGGACAGACACTGAAGCTTTCTTT.

The genes are TRBV20-1 and TRBJ1-4; the D gene is possibly TRBD1 (6 bases). This CDR3 is 11 amino acids long. Trimming took off 2 bases at V and 11 bases at J, with 9 bases between the two ends. Germline values: CDR1 DFQATT, CDR2 SNEGSKA (reference sequence). The CDR3: CSARPQGKLFF. The CDR3 region has the DNA TGCAGTGCTAGACCCCAGGGGAAACTGTTTTTT.

The V gene is TRBV27, the J gene TRBJ2-7; D possibly corresponds to TRBD1 (5 bases). This CDR3 is 13 amino acids long. Per germline, CDR1 MNHEY and CDR2 SMNVEV (reference sequence). V lost 6 bases to trimming and J lost 2 bases, with 11 bases between them. Here the CDR3 DNA reads TGTGCCAGCAGCTTCAGGGTCCCCTACGAGCAGTACTTC. Encoded protein: CASSFRVPYEQYF.

The rearrangement joins TRBV28 to TRBJ1-2; D unresolved. V lost 2 bases and J 6 bases, leaving 7 bases between the germline ends. This CDR3 is 12 amino acids long. Germline V gene data show CDR1 as MDHEN and CDR2 as SYDVKM. The CDR3 nucleotides read TGTGCCAGCAGTTTACAGGCACATGGCTACACCTTC. Its translation: CASSLQAHGYTF.

The V and J genes are TRBV7-9 and TRBJ1-1; 7 nucleotides agree with TRBD1. The CDR3 has 15 residues. Germline lookup yields CDR1 SEHNR and CDR2 FQNEAQ (reference sequence). V was pared by 4 bases and J by 2 bases, with 7 bases of the junction left unmatched. CDR3 sequence reads: CASSSAGTENTEAFF. CDR3 nucleotides: TGTGCCAGCAGCTCGGCCGGGACAGAAAACACTGAAGCTTTCTTT.

The V gene is TRBV18, the J gene TRBJ2-5; possible D gene TRBD2, 6 bases. V shed 8 bases and J shed 0 bases, with 16 bases lying between them. CDR3 length: 15 residues. CDR1 and CDR2 (germline): KGHSH, LQKENI. The CDR3 DNA follows: TGTGCCAGCACCCCCCGCCTAGCGAACCAAGAGACCCAGTACTTC. This encodes CASTPRLANQETQYF. The variable domain in full, with the rest retrieved from reference TRBV18 and TRBJ2-5, is NAGVMQNPRHLVRRRGQEARLRCSPMKGHSHVYWYRQLPEEGLKFMVYLQKENIIDESGMPKERFSAEFPKEGPSILRIQQVVRGDSAAYFCASTPRLANQETQYFGPGTRLLVL.

This rearrangement joins TRBV5-6 to TRBJ1-2; D perhaps matches TRBD1 (6 bases). V shed 2 bases and J shed 4 bases, with 15 bases lying between them. Germline CDR1 is SGHDT and CDR2 is YYEEEE. This CDR3 is 15 amino acids long. CDR3 sequence (DNA): TGTGCCAGCAGCTTTTCGACAGGCTCTATCTATGGCTACACCTTC. Translation gives CASSFSTGSIYGYTF.

As DNA, the CDR3 is TGCGCCAGCAGCCACCCCCTGGTTAAAAAGAAGGGGGAGCAGTTCTTC. Its protein product is CASSHPLVKKKGEQFF. The chain links TRBV4-1 to TRBJ2-1, with D perhaps TRBD1 (5 bases). Germline CDR1 MGHRA, CDR2 YSYEKL. Trimming cost V 3 bases and J 10 bases, with 22 bases left between them. This CDR3 is built from 16 residues.

V usage is TRBV2 and J usage is TRBJ1-2; no clear D gene. The CDR3 contains 15 residues. Trimming removed 6 bases at V and 0 bases at J, with 14 bases between. CDR1 is SNHLY and CDR2 is FYNNEI in the germline V gene. In nucleotides, the CDR3 is TGTGCCAGCAGCCGGGAAGGGAGAGCTAACTATGGCTACACCTTC. The encoded protein is CASSREGRANYGYTF.

The J gene is TRBJ1-5, the V gene TRBV11-1, with D uncertain. Per germline, CDR1 SGHAT and CDR2 FQDESV (reference sequence). The V end lost 5 bases, the J end lost 2 bases, and 10 bases lay between the germline ends. The CDR3 loop spans 14 amino acids. The CDR3 DNA sequence: TGTGCCAGCAGCCCCGGACTGCGCAATCAGCCCCAGCATTTT. Residues: CASSPGLRNQPQHF.

The chain is built from TRBV11-3 and TRBJ2-1, with a tentative D call TRBD1 (6 bases). The CDR3 contains 13 residues. Trimming cost V 5 bases and J 7 bases, with 12 bases left between them. Germline CDR1 reads SGHNT; CDR2 reads YENEEA. CDR3 amino acids: CASSPGTTNEQFF. CDR3 DNA: TGTGCCAGCAGCCCCGGGACAACTAATGAGCAGTTCTTC.